Presented here are 10 T cell receptor beta chains from one specimen sequenced in a study of siplizumab effects on memory and regulatory T cells. Method: immunoSEQ multiplex PCR; TCRdb's copy keeps in-frame clones and lacks some. The sample shows tens of thousands of clones, approximately 95% of them seen only once. Sequencing was carried out using CD8+ T cells sorted from blood. The receptors originated from a human donor in good health.

This clone was observed a single time. CDR3 in DNA: TGTGCCAGCACCCTGGGACAGCAGCTTCAAGAGACCCAGTACTTC. Translated: CASTLGQQLQETQYF. The chain links TRBV6-1 to TRBJ2-5; 7 bases fit TRBD1. Germline V lookup: CDR1 MNHNS, CDR2 SASEGT. The CDR3 runs to 15 residues. V trimming: 7 bases; J trimming: 2 bases; junction bases outside the gene matches: 10.

By its share, this clone is medium-sized. The V and J genes are TRBV13 and TRBJ2-3; D tentatively reads TRBD1 or TRBD2 (5 bases each). V shed 5 bases and J shed 1 base, with 13 bases lying between them. Per the germline V gene, CDR1 is PRHDT and CDR2 is FYEKMQ (reference sequence). This CDR3 comprises 15 residues. The CDR3 DNA reads as TGTGCCAGCAGCCAGGGACCCACCGGCACAGATACGCAGTATTTT. Translated: CASSQGPTGTDTQYF.

The CDR3 loop reads CASSAGTGVYEQYF. As DNA, the CDR3 is TGTGCCAGTAGTGCCGGGACAGGGGTCTACGAGCAGTACTTC. This chain uses TRBV19 with TRBJ2-7, with 10 bases aligning to TRBD1. The ends lost 5 bases at V and 3 bases at J; junction bases unmatched: 4. The length of the CDR3 is 14 residues. Per germline, CDR1 LNHDA and CDR2 SQIVND (reference sequence).

About this clone: At one end the junction does not follow the germline gene, possibly because of a read error. The rearrangement links TRBV13 to TRBJ2-7, with D uncertain. Germline-derived CDR1 and CDR2 are PRHDT and FYEKMQ (reference sequence). There are 13 residues in the CDR3. This CDR3 is CASSLWTSHEQYF. The CDR3 DNA is TGTGCCAGCAGCTTATGGACCTCCCACGAGCAGTACTTC.

V is TRBV19 and J is TRBJ2-1, with 9 nucleotides matching TRBD2. This CDR3 is built from 14 residues. Trimming took 4 bases from V and 7 from J; bases not matched to a gene: 5. Per the germline V gene, CDR1 is LNHDA and CDR2 is SQIVND (reference sequence). In DNA, the CDR3 is TGTGCCAGTAGTAATAGCGGGGGAAATAATGAGCAGTTCTTC. This codes for CASSNSGGNNEQFF. Full variable domain (remainder filled in from reference TRBV19 and TRBJ2-1): DGGITQSPKYLFRKEGQNVTLSCEQNLNHDAMYWYRQDPGQGLRLIYYSQIVNDFQKGDIAEGYSVSREKKESFPLTVTSAQKNPTAFYLCASSNSGGNNEQFFGPGTRLTVL.

CDR3 in amino acids: CASSLRGSGTSYNEQFF. The CDR3 DNA follows: TGTGCCAGCAGTTTAAGGGGTAGCGGGACTTCTTACAATGAGCAGTTCTTC. The chain uses TRBV27 and TRBJ2-1; TRBD2 aligns across 8 bases. This CDR3 contains 17 residues. V dropped 2 bases and J dropped 4; count of bases not matched to a gene: 10. Germline CDR1 reads MNHEY; CDR2 reads SMNVEV (reference sequence).

The table lists this clone with a count of one. J is TRBJ2-7 and V is TRBV7-6, with TRBD2 matching over 7 bases. The V gene end was trimmed by 9 bases and the J gene end by 2 bases; junction bases not matched to a gene: 4. Per germline, CDR1 SGHVS and CDR2 FNYEAQ. The CDR3 is made up of 12 amino acids. The CDR3 spells CASGGTTYEQYF. The DNA of the CDR3 is TGTGCCAGTGGCGGGACTACCTACGAGCAGTACTTC.

The chain joins TRBV10-1 to TRBJ2-1; 9 bases agree with TRBD2. The CDR3 length is 16 residues. Germline CDR1 is WNHNN and CDR2 is SYGVQD (reference sequence). V dropped 0 bases and J dropped 7; count of bases not matched to a gene: 7. The CDR3 loop reads CASSESLAGAGNEQFF. In DNA form, the CDR3 reads TGCGCCAGCAGTGAGTCGTTAGCGGGAGCTGGAAATGAGCAGTTCTTC.

The genes are TRBV29-1 and TRBJ2-4; D may be TRBD1 (5 bases). The CDR3 consists of 16 residues. V lost 0 bases and J lost 6, with 18 bases in between. CDR1 is SQVTM and CDR2 is ANQGSEA in the germline V gene. CDR3 amino acids: CSVEDIRSRERNIQYF. The CDR3, as DNA: TGCAGCGTTGAAGATATCCGATCCAGGGAAAGAAACATTCAGTACTTC.

The rearrangement joins TRBV2 to TRBJ2-1; D tentatively reads TRBD1 or TRBD2 (5 bases each). Between the trimmed V and J ends, which lost 5 bases and 9 bases, there was a span of 32 bases. CDR3 size: 19 residues. Germline V gene data show CDR1 as SNHLY and CDR2 as FYNNEI. CDR3 loop: CASSTPQPDRRRRGFEQFF. CDR3 DNA sequence: TGTGCCAGCAGTACTCCCCAACCCGACCGGCGGCGACGGGGCTTTGAGCAGTTCTTC.